Following are 20 T cell receptor beta chains from one sample sequenced in a study of blood T cell repertoires in COVID-19. Sequencing was performed with immunoSEQ multiplex PCR; in TCRdb, only in-frame clones are kept and a portion is missing. The sample holds nearly 350,000 clones, approximately 84% seen once. The sample taken for sequencing was PBMCs or T cells enriched from blood (not recorded which). The receptor source for this set is a woman younger than 45 who had recovered from COVID-19.

The J gene is TRBJ1-1, the V gene TRBV15, with TRBD1 identical over 10 bases. V was pared by 4 bases and J by 2 bases, with 10 bases of the junction left unmatched. The length of the CDR3 is 17 residues. Per the germline V gene, CDR1 is LNHNV and CDR2 is YYDKDF (reference sequence). The chain's CDR3 is CATSIPDRGLGNTEAFF. CDR3 sequence (DNA): TGTGCCACCAGCATACCAGACAGGGGGCTAGGAAACACTGAAGCTTTCTTT.

Note on this clone: The same CDR3 can be traced to other DNA sequences in this sample. The V gene is TRBV6-5, the J gene TRBJ1-5, with D uncertain. This CDR3 is built from 13 residues. The germline V gene has CDR1 MNHEY and CDR2 SVGAGI. Trimming stripped 5 bases from V and 0 bases from J, with 5 bases between. The CDR3 region is CASSPYSNQPQHF. CDR3 coding DNA: TGTGCCAGCAGTCCCTATAGCAATCAGCCCCAGCATTTT.

This sequence joins TRBV11-2 and TRBJ2-4; TRBD2 is a possible D gene (5 bases). CDR3 size: 11 residues. Germline values: CDR1 SGHAT, CDR2 FQNNGV. Trimming removed 3 bases at V and 8 bases at J, with 5 bases between. DNA of the CDR3: TGTGCCAGCAGCTTGAGGGACATTCAGTACTTC. Amino acid sequence: CASSLRDIQYF.

The gene calls are TRBV5-4 and TRBJ1-1; no clear D. CDR3 length: 12 amino acids. Trimming cost V 5 bases and J 7 bases, with 12 bases left between them. The germline V gene has CDR1 SGHNT and CDR2 YYREEE (reference sequence). This CDR3 is CASSLLGYEAFF. CDR3 bases: TGTGCCAGCAGTCTACTAGGGTATGAAGCTTTCTTT.

The rearrangement joins TRBV2 to TRBJ1-4, with no clear D. Germline V gene data show CDR1 as SNHLY and CDR2 as FYNNEI. This CDR3 contains 15 residues. Trimming removed 6 bases at V and 8 bases at J, with 19 bases between. The CDR3 region is CASSVTPWTGEKLFF. DNA of the CDR3: TGTGCCAGCAGCGTTACGCCCTGGACGGGGGAAAAACTGTTTTTT.

This chain joins TRBV5-4 and TRBJ1-1; 9 bases agree with TRBD1. V was clipped by 4 bases and J by 5 bases; unmatched bases: 6. Germline V gene data show CDR1 as SGHNT and CDR2 as YYREEE (reference sequence). The CDR3 is made up of 14 amino acids. The CDR3 loop is CASSRGQGRTEAFF. For the CDR3, the DNA is TGTGCCAGCAGCCGAGGACAGGGGAGAACTGAAGCTTTCTTT.

As concerns this clone: This sample also contains other DNA sequences that code for the same CDR3. The chain has TRBV30 and TRBJ1-5; the D gene is possibly TRBD1 (6 bases). Between the trimmed V and J ends, which lost 3 bases and 2 bases, there was a span of 8 bases. Germline values: CDR1 GTSNPN, CDR2 SVGIG (reference sequence). CDR3 length equals 13 residues. The CDR3 loop reads CAWSRQGNQPQHF. The CDR3, as DNA: TGTGCCTGGAGCAGACAGGGCAATCAGCCCCAGCATTTT.

The J gene is TRBJ2-5, the V gene TRBV24-1, with 7 bases aligning to TRBD2. V dropped 1 base and J dropped 5; count of bases not matched to a gene: 6. Germline CDR1 reads KGHDR; CDR2 reads SFDVKD. This CDR3 contains 15 residues. The CDR3 region has the DNA TGTGCCACCAGTGATTTCTCCCGGGGAGGGGAGACCCAGTACTTC. It is translated as CATSDFSRGGETQYF.

The chain employs TRBV2 and TRBJ1-6, with a tentative D call TRBD1 (6 bases). Trimming stripped 3 bases from V and 11 bases from J, with 14 bases between. Germline-derived CDR1 and CDR2 are SNHLY and FYNNEI. The CDR3 has 14 amino acids. This chain's CDR3 is CASSEQTGRAPLHF. The CDR3 bases are TGTGCCAGCAGTGAGCAAACAGGGAGGGCACCCCTCCACTTT.

This rearrangement joins TRBV27 to TRBJ1-4, with unresolved D. CDR3 length equals 14 residues. The V and J ends lost 4 bases and 8 bases respectively, with 14 bases between them. The V gene's germline CDR1 is MNHEY and CDR2 SMNVEV (reference sequence). Here the CDR3 DNA reads TGTGCCAGCAGTTCCGAATACACGGAGGAAAAACTGTTTTTT. Translation: CASSSEYTEEKLFF.

V gene TRBV5-1 combines with J gene TRBJ2-4; D unclear. Germline values: CDR1 SGHRS, CDR2 YFSETQ. The CDR3 is 16 residues long. Deletions cut 4 bases from V and 1 base from J, with 15 bases between. Here the CDR3 reads CASSEDGLRAKNIQYF. For the CDR3, the DNA is TGCGCCAGCAGCGAAGACGGGTTAAGGGCCAAAAACATTCAGTACTTC.

The chain employs TRBV30 and TRBJ1-6; no firm D call. CDR1 is GTSNPN, CDR2 SVGIG, per germline (reference sequence). Trimming took 5 bases from V and 7 from J, leaving 12 bases between them. This CDR3 contains 13 residues. DNA of the CDR3: TGTGCCTGGGGGGAAAAGAGGAATTCACCCCTCCACTTT. Translation gives CAWGEKRNSPLHF.

The chain couples TRBV4-3 to TRBJ1-5; a weak D match, TRBD1 (5 bases). Per the germline V gene, CDR1 is LGHNA and CDR2 is YSLEER. There are 15 residues in the CDR3. Trimming cost V 0 bases and J 11 bases, with 17 bases left between them. CDR3 bases: TGCGCCAGCAGCCAAGAATTAGCCATTACGGGGGCCCAGCATTTT. Protein: CASSQELAITGAQHF.

This chain joins TRBV4-1 and TRBJ2-2; D gene ambiguous. V was clipped by 4 bases and J by 4 bases, with 7 bases between them. Looked up from germline, CDR1 is MGHRA and CDR2 is YSYEKL. CDR3 length: 13 amino acids. The CDR3 here is CASSPPSTGELFF. CDR3 sequence (DNA): TGCGCCAGCAGCCCCCCGTCCACCGGGGAGCTGTTTTTT.

In its sample, this clone was seen once. The chain combines TRBV27 with TRBJ2-1, with D perhaps TRBD2 (5 bases). V was cut by 0 bases and J by 6 bases, with 12 bases left in between. CDR1 and CDR2 from the germline V gene are MNHEY and SMNVEV (reference sequence). The CDR3 runs to 15 residues. CDR3 region: CASSLSRATGNEQFF. In DNA, the CDR3 is TGTGCCAGCAGTTTATCGAGGGCTACCGGCAATGAGCAGTTCTTC.

The V gene is TRBV7-9, the J gene TRBJ1-1; no clear D. V was shortened by 1 base and J by 0 bases, with 6 bases between the two germline ends. Looked up from germline, CDR1 is SEHNR and CDR2 is FQNEAQ (reference sequence). The CDR3 sequence is 14 residues long. This chain's CDR3 is CASSLEQMNTEAFF. As DNA, the CDR3 is TGTGCCAGCAGCTTAGAACAGATGAACACTGAAGCTTTCTTT.

This chain joins TRBV5-4 and TRBJ2-7, with 9 bases that match TRBD1. Trimming at V came to 4 bases and at J to 3 bases, leaving 8 bases not matched to a gene. The CDR3 spans 15 residues. Germline-derived CDR1 and CDR2 are SGHNT and YYREEE (reference sequence). CDR3 DNA sequence: TGTGCCAGCAGCCCTATGACAGGGGGAGGCTACGAGCAGTACTTC. Translating it yields CASSPMTGGGYEQYF. Based on the CDR3 plus reference TRBV5-4 and TRBJ2-7, the full variable domain is ETGVTQSPTHLIKTRGQQVTLRCSSQSGHNTVSWYQQALGQGPQFIFQYYREEENGRGNFPPRFSGLQFPNYSSELNVNALELDDSALYLCASSPMTGGGYEQYFGPGTRLTVT.

The chain links TRBV10-3 to TRBJ2-7, with 8 bases identical to TRBD1. Germline loops: CDR1 ENHRY, CDR2 SYGVKD. The junction had 4 bases not matched to a gene; V was cut back by 10 bases and J by 2 bases. The CDR3 extends over 12 amino acids. CDR3 nucleotide sequence: TGTGCCACGACGGACAGGGCCTACGAGCAGTACTTC. The encoded protein is CATTDRAYEQYF.

The V and J genes are TRBV28 and TRBJ2-3; 9 bases are shared with TRBD1. V trimming: 4 bases; J trimming: 2 bases; junction bases outside the gene matches: 13. The CDR3 covers 18 residues. Germline V CDR1 and CDR2: MDHEN, SYDVKM. The chain's CDR3 is CASSWAQGADRLTDTQYF. CDR3 sequence (DNA): TGTGCCAGCAGTTGGGCACAGGGGGCAGATCGACTCACAGATACGCAGTATTTT.

This clone was seen just once. V usage is TRBV9 and J usage is TRBJ2-1; 11 bases match TRBD2. Germline assignment: CDR1 SGDLS and CDR2 YYNGEE. V lost 4 bases, J lost 5 bases, and 8 bases stayed unmatched. This CDR3 contains 16 residues. CDR3: CASSTGLAGKNNEQFF. DNA of the CDR3: TGTGCCAGCAGCACCGGACTAGCGGGTAAAAACAATGAGCAGTTCTTC.